This TCR beta chain came from a study of technical replicates of blood from four donors. This clone was picked up one time. The method was immunoSEQ multiplex PCR; TCRdb's version includes in-frame clones alone and lacks a portion of them. The table has about 72,000 clones, about nine tenths seen once. The source material was T cells isolated from PBMCs. The clonotype originates from a human donor in good health.

The DNA for the CDR3 is TGTGCCAGCAGCTTAGGACTAGCGGGAAACACAGATACGCAGTATTTT. Translation gives CASSLGLAGNTDTQYF. The V call is TRBV7-9, the J call TRBJ2-3; TRBD2 agrees at 11 bases. This CDR3 spans 16 amino acids. V lost 1 base to trimming and J lost 2 bases; unmatched junction nucleotides: 2. CDR1 is SEHNR and CDR2 is FQNEAQ in the germline V gene (reference sequence).